The clone carrying this TCR beta chain was found a few times. Its antigen is still unknown. In TCRdb, the 5' RACE reads were re-called with MiXCR into one record per CDR3 protein. The sample lists 55,000 to 75,000 distinct CDR3 sequences, around 30% seen once, with approximately 2.2% in the top ten. Broader study findings: Tumor Treg TCRs overlapped most with tumor naive CD4+ cells.

J was trimmed by 6 bases and V by 3 bases; bases with no gene match: 4. The germline gives CDR1 LNHNV, CDR2 YYDKDF (reference sequence). The CDR3 length is 13 residues. Sequenced sample: tumor-infiltrating naive CD4+ T cells sorted from the breast tumor. Subset described: naive CD4+ T cells, CD4+CD45RA+CD25-. J is TRBJ1-1 and V is TRBV15; 7 positions agree with TRBD1. The TCR sequence derives from a female donor with breast cancer. The CDR3 DNA sequence: TGTGCCACCAGCAGTTTAGGGGGCGCTGAAGCTTTCTTT. Protein sequence: CATSSLGGAEAFF.